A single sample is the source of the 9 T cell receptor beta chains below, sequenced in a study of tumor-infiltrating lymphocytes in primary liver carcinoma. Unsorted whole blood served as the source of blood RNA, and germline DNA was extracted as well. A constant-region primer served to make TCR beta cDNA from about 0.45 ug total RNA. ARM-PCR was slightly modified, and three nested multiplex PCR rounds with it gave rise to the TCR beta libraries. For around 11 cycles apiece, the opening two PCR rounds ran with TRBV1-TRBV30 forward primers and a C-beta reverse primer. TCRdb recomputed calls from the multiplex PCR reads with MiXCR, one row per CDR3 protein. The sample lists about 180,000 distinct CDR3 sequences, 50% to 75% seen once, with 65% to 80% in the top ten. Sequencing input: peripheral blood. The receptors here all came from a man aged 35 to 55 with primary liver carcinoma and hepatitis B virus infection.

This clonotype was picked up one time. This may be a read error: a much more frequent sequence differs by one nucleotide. This CDR3 reads CARSSNPQRDTGELFF. The DNA for the CDR3 is TGTGCCAGAAGCTCGAACCCTCAAAGGGACACCGGGGAGCTGTTTTTT. This chain joins TRBV11-2 and TRBJ2-2; no clear D. CDR1 and CDR2 (germline): SGHAT, FQNNGV. The CDR3 runs to 16 residues. The full variable domain, its missing parts supplied by reference TRBV11-2 and TRBJ2-2, is EAGVAQSPRYKIIEKRQSVAFWCNPISGHATLYWYQQILGQGPKLLIQFQNNGVVDDSQLPKDRFSAERLKGVDSTLKIQPAKLEDSAVYLCARSSNPQRDTGELFFGEGSRLTVL.

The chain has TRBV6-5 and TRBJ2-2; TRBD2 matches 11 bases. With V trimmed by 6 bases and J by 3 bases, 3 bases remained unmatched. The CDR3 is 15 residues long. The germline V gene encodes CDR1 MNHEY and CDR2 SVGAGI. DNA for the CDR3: TGTGCCAGCAGCTTAGCGGGAGGGGACACCGGGGAGCTGTTTTTT. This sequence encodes CASSLAGGDTGELFF.

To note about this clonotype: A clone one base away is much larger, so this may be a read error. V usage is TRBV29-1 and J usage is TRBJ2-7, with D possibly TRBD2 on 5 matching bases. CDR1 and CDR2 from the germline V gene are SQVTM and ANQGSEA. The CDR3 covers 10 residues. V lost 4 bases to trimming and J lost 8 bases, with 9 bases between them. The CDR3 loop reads CSVGGYKQYF. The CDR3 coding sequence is TGCAGCGTTGGAGGGTACAAGCAGTACTTC.

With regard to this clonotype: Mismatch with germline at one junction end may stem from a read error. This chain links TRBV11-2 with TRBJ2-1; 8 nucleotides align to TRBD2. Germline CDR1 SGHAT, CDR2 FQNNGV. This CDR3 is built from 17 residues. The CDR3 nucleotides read TGTGCCAGTAGCTCCCCTTCCCGGCGGGAGGACCAGAATGAGCAGTTCTTC. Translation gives CASSSPSRREDQNEQFF.

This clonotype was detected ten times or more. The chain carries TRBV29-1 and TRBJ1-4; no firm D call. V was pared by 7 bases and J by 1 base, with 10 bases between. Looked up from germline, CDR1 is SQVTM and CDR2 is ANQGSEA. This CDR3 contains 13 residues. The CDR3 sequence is CSAGLGTNEKLFF. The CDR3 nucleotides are TGCAGCGCCGGATTAGGAACTAATGAAAAACTGTTTTTT.

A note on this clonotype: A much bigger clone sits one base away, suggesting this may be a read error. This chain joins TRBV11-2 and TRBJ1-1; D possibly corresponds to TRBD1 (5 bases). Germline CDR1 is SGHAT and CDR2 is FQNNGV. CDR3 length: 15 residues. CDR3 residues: CASSLPGGGYTEVFF. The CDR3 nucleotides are TGTGCCAGCAGCTTGCCCGGGGGGGGTTACACTGAAGTTTTCTTT.

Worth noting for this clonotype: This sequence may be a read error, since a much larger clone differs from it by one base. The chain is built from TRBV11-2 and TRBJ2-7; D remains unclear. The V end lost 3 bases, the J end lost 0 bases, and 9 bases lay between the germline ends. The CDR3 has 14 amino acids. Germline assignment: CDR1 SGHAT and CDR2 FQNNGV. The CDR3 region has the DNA TGTGCCAGCAGCTTCATTTTTAGCTCCTACGAGCAGTACTTC. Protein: CASSFIFSSYEQYF.

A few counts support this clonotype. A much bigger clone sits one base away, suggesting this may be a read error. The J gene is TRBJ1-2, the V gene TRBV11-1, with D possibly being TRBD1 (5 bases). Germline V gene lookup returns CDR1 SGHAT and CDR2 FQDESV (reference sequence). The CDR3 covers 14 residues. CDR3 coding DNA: TGTGCCAGCAGCCGCGTCGGGACGGCGTATGGCTGCACCTTC. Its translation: CASSRVGTAYGCTF.

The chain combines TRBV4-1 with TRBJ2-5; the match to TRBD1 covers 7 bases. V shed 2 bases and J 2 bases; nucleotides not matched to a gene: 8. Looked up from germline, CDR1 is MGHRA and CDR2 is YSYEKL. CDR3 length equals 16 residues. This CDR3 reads CASSQPSQGYQETQYF. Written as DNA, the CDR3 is TGCGCCAGCAGCCAACCATCACAGGGGTATCAAGAGACCCAGTACTTC.